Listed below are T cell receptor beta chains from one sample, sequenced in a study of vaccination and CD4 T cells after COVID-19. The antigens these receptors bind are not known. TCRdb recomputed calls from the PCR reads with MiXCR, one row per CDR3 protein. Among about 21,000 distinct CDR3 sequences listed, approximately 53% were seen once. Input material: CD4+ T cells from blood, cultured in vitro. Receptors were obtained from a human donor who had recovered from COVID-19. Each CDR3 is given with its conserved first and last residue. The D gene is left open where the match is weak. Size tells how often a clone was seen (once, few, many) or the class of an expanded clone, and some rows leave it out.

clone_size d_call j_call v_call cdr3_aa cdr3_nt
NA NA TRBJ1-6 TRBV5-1 CASSVGDNSPLHF TGCGCCAGCAGCGTGGGCGATAATTCACCCCTCCACTTT
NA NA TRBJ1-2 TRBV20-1 CSARTASYGYTF TGCAGTGCAAGGACAGCCTCCTATGGCTACACCTTC
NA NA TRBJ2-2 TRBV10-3 CAISAAGELFF TGTGCCATCAGTGCAGCCGGGGAGCTGTTTTTT
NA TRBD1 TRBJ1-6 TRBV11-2 CASSSATGTGGAVNNSPLHF TGTGCCAGCAGCTCAGCCACCGGGACAGGGGGCGCGGTGAATAATTCACCCCTCCACTTT
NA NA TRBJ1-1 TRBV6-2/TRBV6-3 CASSYARTAVPKAFF TGTGCCAGCAGTTACGCGAGGACCGCGGTTCCTAAAGCTTTCTTT
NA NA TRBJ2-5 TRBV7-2 CASSSTGTWGETQYF TGTGCCAGCAGCTCTACAGGGACCTGGGGAGAGACCCAGTACTTC
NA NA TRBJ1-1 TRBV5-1 CASSTADSMNTEAFF TGCGCCAGCAGCACAGCGGACAGCATGAACACTGAAGCTTTCTTT
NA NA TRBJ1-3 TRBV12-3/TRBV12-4 CASSLKGEAGNTIYF TGTGCCAGCAGTTTAAAAGGGGAAGCTGGAAACACCATATATTTT
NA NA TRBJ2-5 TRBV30 CASGGFEETQYF TGTGCCTCTGGGGGATTTGAAGAGACCCAGTACTTC
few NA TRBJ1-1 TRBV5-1 CASSLVQGLGNTEAFF TGCGCCAGCAGCTTGGTACAGGGCCTGGGGAACACTGAAGCTTTCTTT
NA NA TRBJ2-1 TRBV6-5 CASRWWKGEDEQFF TGTGCCAGCCGTTGGTGGAAGGGCGAGGATGAGCAGTTCTTC
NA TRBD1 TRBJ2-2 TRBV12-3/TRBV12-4 CASSPGTGNTGELFF TGTGCCAGCAGCCCCGGGACAGGGAACACCGGGGAGCTGTTTTTT
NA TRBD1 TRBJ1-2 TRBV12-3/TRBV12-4 CASSLVRGLGYGYTF TGTGCCAGCAGTTTAGTGAGGGGGCTTGGTTATGGCTACACCTTC
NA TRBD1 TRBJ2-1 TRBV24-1 CATSSSDGTGNYNEQFF TGTGCCACCAGTAGTAGCGACGGGACAGGGAACTACAATGAGCAGTTCTTC
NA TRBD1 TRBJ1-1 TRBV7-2 CASSQQGSSLTEAFF TGTGCCAGCAGCCAACAGGGGAGTTCTTTAACTGAAGCTTTCTTT
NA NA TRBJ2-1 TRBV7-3 CASSQTSTHEQFF TGTGCCAGCAGCCAAACTAGCACCCATGAGCAGTTCTTC
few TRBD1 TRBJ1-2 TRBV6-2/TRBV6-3 CASSYQDRGYYGYTF TGTGCCAGCAGTTACCAGGACAGGGGGTACTATGGCTACACCTTC